The rows below give T cell receptor beta chains drawn from one sample of a study of vaccination effects on CD4 cells after COVID-19. This table comes from immunoSEQ multiplex PCR, and its TCRdb copy is limited to in-frame clones, with some not included. The table records 25,000 to 30,000 clones, roughly 74% of them present only once. These receptors' targets are unknown. The sample was CD4+ T cells from PBMCs cultured with HCoV-OC43 spike peptides, taken after COVID-19 vaccination. The receptors were sampled from a human donor who received a COVID-19 vaccine. CDR3s include the opening cysteine and the closing phenylalanine or tryptophan. A D gene is named only where the DNA matches it firmly. Size is omitted from some rows. Given values are once, few, many or a class for expanded clones.

V gene	J gene	clone size	D gene	CDR3 DNA	CDR3 protein
TRBV6-1	TRBJ2-2	.	TRBD2	TGTGCCAGCAGTGAAGCAGGCTTTTGGACTAGCGGGAGTAAGGACACCGGGGAGCTGTTTTTT	CASSEAGFWTSGSKDTGELFF
TRBV19	TRBJ1-1	.	.	TGTGCCAGTAGTAGGGGGGTACTGAACACTGAAGCTTTCTTT	CASSRGVLNTEAFF
TRBV14	TRBJ2-1	.	TRBD2	TGTGCCAGCACGGGCGGGAGCACCTACAATGAGCAGTTCTTC	CASTGGSTYNEQFF
TRBV6-1	TRBJ2-2	few	TRBD2	TGTGCCAGCAGTGAACTAGCGGGAGACACCGGGGAGCTGTTTTTT	CASSELAGDTGELFF
TRBV4-2	TRBJ2-3	.	.	TGTGCCAGCAGCCCTCTAGGAACAGATACGCAGTATTTT	CASSPLGTDTQYF
TRBV2	TRBJ2-2	few	.	TGTGCCAGCAGTGAACAATCGGGATTCGGCACCGGGGAGCTGTTTTTT	CASSEQSGFGTGELFF
TRBV4-1	TRBJ2-3	.	TRBD2	TGCGCCAGCAGTCATATCGCGGGAGGCTACACAGATACGCAGTATTTT	CASSHIAGGYTDTQYF
TRBV4-1	TRBJ1-2	few	.	TGCGCCAGCAGCCCAACAGGGTCAGGGCTGAGCGGCTACACCTTC	CASSPTGSGLSGYTF
TRBV25-1	TRBJ1-4	.	TRBD1	TGTGCCAGCAGAGAGGGACAGGGTACTCGAAAACTGTTTTTT	CASREGQGTRKLFF
TRBV7-2	TRBJ2-3	once	.	TGTGCCAGCAGCTTAGGGTGGTCAGATACGCAGTATTTT	CASSLGWSDTQYF
TRBV19	TRBJ1-5	few	TRBD1	TGTGCCAGTAGCTCCGGGACAGGGGCCTATCAGCCCCAGCATTTT	CASSSGTGAYQPQHF
TRBV21-1	TRBJ1-2	.	.	TGTGCCAGCAGCAAACTGCGCAGGGGGCAGGTCTATGGCTACACCTTC	CASSKLRRGQVYGYTF
TRBV10-3	TRBJ1-2	.	.	TGTGCCATCAGTGGAACAGGCTATGGCTACACCTTC	CAISGTGYGYTF
TRBV5-5	TRBJ1-5	.	TRBD1	TGTGCCAGCAGCTGGGGGACAGGGATCAATCAGCCCCAGCATTTT	CASSWGTGINQPQHF
TRBV27	TRBJ1-1	.	.	TGTGCCAGCAGTTTTCACATCAAGGGAACTGAAGCTTTCTTT	CASSFHIKGTEAFF
TRBV3-1/TRBV3-2	TRBJ2-7	.	.	TGTGCCAGCAGCCCTATAGGGACCGTAGGCTACGAGCAGTACTTC	CASSPIGTVGYEQYF
TRBV6-5	TRBJ1-1	.	.	TGTGCCAGCAGTTTCACCAGGAACACTGAAGCTTTCTTT	CASSFTRNTEAFF
TRBV27	TRBJ1-1	few	.	TGTGCCAGCAGTTTATTCCGAGGCACTGAAGCTTTCTTT	CASSLFRGTEAFF
TRBV7-2	TRBJ2-5	once	TRBD1	TGTGCCAGCAGCTTAACAGGGGGCGGAGAGACCCAGTACTTC	CASSLTGGGETQYF
TRBV19	TRBJ2-5	.	TRBD1	TGTGCCAGTAGTATAGATCGCGGGACAGGATATCAAGAGACCCAGTACTTC	CASSIDRGTGYQETQYF
TRBV7-6	TRBJ1-1	.	.	TGTGCCAGCAGCTTAGAGGGTTTGGGGGACACTGAAGCTTTCTTT	CASSLEGLGDTEAFF
TRBV4-1	TRBJ1-3	once	.	TGCGCCAGCAGCCAGCCCCAGGGAGGGCGCGGAAACACCATATATTTT	CASSQPQGGRGNTIYF
TRBV12-3/TRBV12-4	TRBJ1-2	few	.	TGTGCCAGCAGCCAGCTATATGGCTACACCTTC	CASSQLYGYTF
TRBV10-3	TRBJ2-7	.	.	TGTGCCATCAGTCCCGGAGGGCTCAGCGAGCAGTACTTC	CAISPGGLSEQYF
TRBV5-1	TRBJ2-3	.	TRBD2	TGCGCCAGCAGCCAAGGAGCGGGAGCCTATAGCACAGATACGCAGTATTTT	CASSQGAGAYSTDTQYF
TRBV18	TRBJ1-2	.	TRBD1	TGTGCCAGCTCCTCGATTCAGGCGGGACAGATGTTTAACTATGGCTACACCTTC	CASSSIQAGQMFNYGYTF
TRBV27	TRBJ2-3	few	.	TGTGCCAGCAGGGGGGGCGGGACCCACACAGATACGCAGTATTTT	CASRGGGTHTDTQYF
TRBV6-5	TRBJ1-4	.	.	TGTGCCAGCAGTTACGGGCCAGCCTTTAATGAAAAACTGTTTTTT	CASSYGPAFNEKLFF
TRBV5-1	TRBJ2-1	.	TRBD2	TGCGCCAGCAGCTTGGGCCCGGGACTAGCGGGGGAGTATGAGCAGTTCTTC	CASSLGPGLAGEYEQFF
TRBV29-1	TRBJ2-5	.	TRBD1	TGCAGCGTTGCGTCAGGGGGTGTGGAGACCCAGTACTTC	CSVASGGVETQYF
TRBV9	TRBJ2-7	.	.	TGTGCCAGCAGCGTAGCTTTGGGGAACGAGCAGTACTTC	CASSVALGNEQYF
TRBV5-4	TRBJ2-2	.	.	TGTGCCAGCAGCCTGCGAGCCGGGAACACCGGGGAGCTGTTTTTT	CASSLRAGNTGELFF
TRBV5-1	TRBJ2-1	.	TRBD2	TGCGCCAGCAGCTCGGCTCCGGGACTAGCGGGGTTTGGCTCCTACAATGAGCAGTTCTTC	CASSSAPGLAGFGSYNEQFF
TRBV6-6	TRBJ2-6	.	.	TGTGCCAGCAGTCCCTACTCTGGGGCCAACGTCCTGACTTTC	CASSPYSGANVLTF
TRBV10-1	TRBJ1-1	.	.	TGCGCCAGCAATCGGCAGGTGAACACTGAAGCTTTCTTT	CASNRQVNTEAFF
TRBV2	TRBJ2-3	.	.	TGTGCCAGTATGGCAGGGAACACAGATACGCAGTATTTT	CASMAGNTDTQYF
TRBV5-8	TRBJ1-4	.	.	TGTGCCAGCGCCCCGGACAGTGAAAAACTGTTTTTT	CASAPDSEKLFF
TRBV11-2	TRBJ2-5	.	.	TGTGCCAGCACCTGGCAGAGGAAAGAGACCCAGTACTTC	CASTWQRKETQYF
TRBV19	TRBJ2-1	once	.	TGTGCCAGTAGTATAAGTGAGGTCTTGGACAATGAGCAGTTCTTC	CASSISEVLDNEQFF
TRBV6-6	TRBJ1-1	.	TRBD1	TGTGCCAGCAGTTCCGGACAGGGCTATACTGAAGCTTTCTTT	CASSSGQGYTEAFF
TRBV28	TRBJ1-5	.	.	TGTGCCAGCAGTTTACTCACAGGGAACAATCAGCCCCAGCATTTT	CASSLLTGNNQPQHF
TRBV11-2	TRBJ2-3	.	TRBD2	TGTGCCAGCAGCTTAGATCAAATGGGACTAGCGGGCCGCACAGATACGCAGTATTTT	CASSLDQMGLAGRTDTQYF
TRBV6-2/TRBV6-3	TRBJ2-6	.	TRBD1	TGTGCCAGCAGCCGAGGCGGGACAGGGGCCTCCGGGGCCAACGTCCTGACTTTC	CASSRGGTGASGANVLTF
TRBV11-2	TRBJ1-1	.	.	TGTGCCAGCAGCTTAGATTTAAGTATGGGTTCGGCTTTCTTT	CASSLDLSMGSAFF
TRBV6-1	TRBJ1-5	.	.	TGTGCCAGCAGTGAATTAGAACAGAGCAATCAGCCCCAGCATTTT	CASSELEQSNQPQHF
TRBV29-1	TRBJ2-2	.	TRBD2	TGCACGGTCGGGGGGTCGAACACCGGGGAGCTGTTTTTT	CTVGGSNTGELFF
TRBV6-2/TRBV6-3	TRBJ2-5	.	.	TGTGCCAGCAGTCCCAGGGCATCGGGGGAGACCCAGTACTTC	CASSPRASGETQYF